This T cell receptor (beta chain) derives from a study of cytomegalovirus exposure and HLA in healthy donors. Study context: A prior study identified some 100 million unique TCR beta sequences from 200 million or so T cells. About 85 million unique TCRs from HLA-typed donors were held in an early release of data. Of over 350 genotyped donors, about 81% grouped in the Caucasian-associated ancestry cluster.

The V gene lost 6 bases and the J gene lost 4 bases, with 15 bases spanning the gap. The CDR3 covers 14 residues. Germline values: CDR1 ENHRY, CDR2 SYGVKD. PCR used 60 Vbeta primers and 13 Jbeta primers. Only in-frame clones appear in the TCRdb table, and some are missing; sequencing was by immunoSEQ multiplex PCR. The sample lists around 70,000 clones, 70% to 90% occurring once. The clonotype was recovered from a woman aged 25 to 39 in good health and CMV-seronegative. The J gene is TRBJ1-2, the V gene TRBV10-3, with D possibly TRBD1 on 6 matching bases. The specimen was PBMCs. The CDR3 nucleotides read TGTGCCATCAGCCCTTGGGGAGGGGGCTATGGCTACACCTTC. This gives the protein CAISPWGGGYGYTF.